This T cell receptor beta chain was identified during a study of blood T cell repertoires in COVID-19. The V gene's germline CDR1 is MNHEY and CDR2 SMNVEV (reference sequence). This CDR3 is 13 amino acids long. V lost 6 bases to trimming and J lost 0 bases, with 8 bases between them. Sequencing was performed with immunoSEQ multiplex PCR; in TCRdb, only in-frame clones are kept and a portion is missing. Counted here are 150,000 to 200,000 clones, roughly 83% occurring once; the ten biggest clones make up 3.5% to 5%. Material: PBMCs or T cells enriched from blood (not recorded which). The chain recombines TRBV27 with TRBJ2-5; TRBD1 is a possible D gene (5 bases). This clonotype originated in a woman aged 50 to 60 who had recovered from COVID-19. This chain's CDR3 is CASRSGNQETQYF. CDR3 nucleotides: TGTGCCAGCAGATCAGGGAACCAAGAGACCCAGTACTTC.